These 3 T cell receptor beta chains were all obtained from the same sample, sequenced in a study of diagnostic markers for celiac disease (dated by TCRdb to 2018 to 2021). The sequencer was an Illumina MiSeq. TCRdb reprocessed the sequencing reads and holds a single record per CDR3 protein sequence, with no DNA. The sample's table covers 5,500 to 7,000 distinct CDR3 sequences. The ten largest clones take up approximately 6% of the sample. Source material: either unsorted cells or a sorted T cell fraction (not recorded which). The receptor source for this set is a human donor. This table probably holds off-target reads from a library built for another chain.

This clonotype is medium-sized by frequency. Here the CDR3 reads CASTEGNEQFF. This chain uses TRBV6-2 or TRBV6-3 with TRBJ2-1; TCRdb reports TRBD2, a call that lacks DNA to check it against. Germline V gene sequence: CDR1 MNHEY, CDR2 SVGEGT. The CDR3 consists of 11 residues.

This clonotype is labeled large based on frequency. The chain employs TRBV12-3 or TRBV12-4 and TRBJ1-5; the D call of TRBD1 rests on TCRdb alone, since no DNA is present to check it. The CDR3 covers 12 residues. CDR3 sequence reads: CASRQDSRPQHF.

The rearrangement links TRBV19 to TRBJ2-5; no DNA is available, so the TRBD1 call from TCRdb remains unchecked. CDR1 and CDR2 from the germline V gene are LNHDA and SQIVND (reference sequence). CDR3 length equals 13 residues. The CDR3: CASGTGEMATQYF.